There are a few counts of the clone carrying this T cell receptor (beta chain). V was trimmed by 4 bases and J by 1 base, leaving 15 bases between them. Per the germline V gene, CDR1 is SGHAT and CDR2 is FQNNGV. CDR3 length: 16 amino acids. TCRdb independently ran MiXCR on the 5' RACE reads; one entry per CDR3 protein. The sample yields some 130,000 distinct CDR3 sequences, about 7% seen once. This entry comes from a study of CD8 T cells in ankylosing spondylitis. Specimen: blood, either unsorted or a sorted T cell fraction (not recorded which). The sequence was obtained from a female donor with ankylosing spondylitis or in good health (not recorded which). The chain joins TRBV11-2 to TRBJ2-3; possibly TRBD2 for D (7 bases). The DNA for the CDR3 is TGTGCCAGCAGCTCCCCCCGCGGGGGCCGCACAGATACGCAGTATTTT. Translation gives CASSSPRGGRTDTQYF. Filled out from reference TRBV11-2 and TRBJ2-3, the complete variable domain reads EAGVAQSPRYKIIEKRQSVAFWCNPISGHATLYWYQQILGQGPKLLIQFQNNGVVDDSQLPKDRFSAERLKGVDSTLKIQPAKLEDSAVYLCASSSPRGGRTDTQYFGPGTRLTVL.